A single count supports the clone carrying this T cell receptor beta chain. This entry is derived from a study of blood T cells in healthy people across ages. CDR3 length equals 13 residues. V was clipped by 7 bases and J by 4 bases, with 13 bases between them. Germline V lookup: CDR1 MNHNY, CDR2 SVGAGI (reference sequence). A second 7 to 11 cycle PCR used barcoded and J-beta primers. TCRdb re-analysed the 5' RACE reads in MiXCR, keeping a single row per CDR3 protein. The sample holds 1.2 million to 1.5 million distinct CDR3 sequences, approximately 42% seen once. This chain links TRBV6-6 with TRBJ1-1; D remains ambiguous. Sequencing used blood. The TCR comes from a young woman in good health. CDR3 nucleotide sequence: TGTGCCAGCACTCCCTGGGCGAGCACTGAAGCTTTCTTT. This sequence encodes CASTPWASTEAFF.